This T cell receptor (beta chain) was profiled in a study of blood T cell repertoires in COVID-19. Study at large: Sample material is recorded as cDNA or gDNA derived from T cells, B-cell-depleted T cells, or PBMCs.

Generated by immunoSEQ multiplex PCR, the TCRdb table keeps only in-frame clones and is missing some. This repertoire shows some 83,000 clones, 70% to 90% found once; its top ten account for roughly 18%. Trimming at V came to 4 bases and at J to 7 bases, leaving 5 bases not matched to a gene. The germline gives CDR1 SGHRS, CDR2 YFSETQ. This CDR3 is built from 14 residues. Sequencing was performed on peripheral blood. This chain links TRBV5-1 with TRBJ2-1; 10 nucleotides match TRBD1. This sequence originates from an elderly man in a cohort sampled during active COVID-19. The CDR3 here is CASSPEDRGNEQFF. The CDR3, as DNA: TGCGCCAGCAGCCCGGAGGACAGGGGGAATGAGCAGTTCTTC.